The TCR beta chain described here comes from a study of T cell responses to AZD1222 COVID-19 vaccine (dated by TCRdb to 2020 to 2022). Background on the whole study: AZD1222 recipients with second doses at about 4 weeks or about 12 weeks were pooled, because spike-specific TCR depth and breadth did not differ between schedules. Trial participants were enrolled by age into subgroups of 18-55, 56-69 and 70-plus years, and roughly 150, 30 and 60 TCR-sequenced participants, respectively, were included in these subgroups. A total of just over 230 trial participants underwent TCR sequencing, of whom some 210 received two doses of AZD1222 and around 26 received two doses of the MenACWY control vaccine. General study outcomes and caveats: Participants were mostly white British, with more females than males. The authors suggested clonal diversity may have been underestimated. The 56-69-year group was small, and its depth increase did not reach significance, likely because of low power. No day 14 peak-response samples were available, so repertoires were characterized only after the peak T cell response. CD4 TCRs associated with the vaccine covered the entire spike protein, and the dominant responses were in regions 160-218 and 743-854. Nearly half of unique spike-specific TCRs reportedly recognized epitopes outside regions mutated in the B.1.351 and B.1.1.7 variants. After two AZD1222 doses, spike-specific TCR breadth and depth were significantly higher than at day 0 and than in MenACWY recipients. Conclusions about previously exposed vaccinees are limited, since just 5 to 7 AZD1222 recipients were seropositive for SARS-CoV-2 at baseline.

In regard to this clone: Its antigen specificity is not known. Base qualities are not recorded, but no much larger clone differs from it by a single base.

The intended sense of this specimen's time point label: baseline before first vaccination. Vaccinee samples were obtained from the UK trials COV001 and COV002, which included a single-blind randomized controlled phase 2/3 trial of AZD1222 (ChAdOx1 nCoV-19) in healthy adults. Trial participant PBMC samples were collected at day 0 and day 28 after the second dose for TCRbeta chain sequencing. V is reduced by 2 bases and J by 10 bases, leaving a spacing of 18 bases between them. The CDR3 has 16 amino acids, counting the end cysteine and phenylalanine. Only the CDR3 portion is preserved as DNA: 48 bases, with reading frame beginning at the first base. In the germline V gene (reference sequence), CDR1 corresponds to SEHNR and CDR2 to FQNEAQ. The CDR3 regions of human TCRbeta chains were subjected to immunosequencing. On the study's bioinformatics: TCRs in the repertoires were compared against a reference library of SARS-CoV-2-specific TCRs that had been generated with the MIRA antigen-specificity platform. Breadth was defined as the fraction of unique TCRs that were SARS-CoV-2-associated. Depth was defined as the fraction of total T cells that were SARS-CoV-2-associated. Using the MIRA data, every spike-specific TCR was mapped to the spike region that the TCR reacted to and assigned to either a CD4 or a CD8 class. Log10-transformed breadth and depth values were compared by one-way ANOVA with Sidak's multiple comparisons tests. The immuneACCESS repertoire file appears here via TCRdb, limited to in-frame rearrangements. These files lack a portion of the clones; in checked studies, under half of the deficit traces to unresolved V genes, and the cause of the others is not known. The V and J calls and clone size were taken over from that table, and D and trimming were inferred from the DNA. This sample lists about 100,000 clones; about nine tenths were detected once. Jointly, the top ten make up approximately 1.7% of the sample.

Sample: peripheral blood, taken on day 0 of AZD1222 vaccination. Recombination connected TRBV7-9 to TRBJ1-6; the D gene cannot be resolved reliably. The receptor comes from an adult in good health. DNA sequence: TGTGCCAGCAGCTTAAGTGCGCCGTCGGGCAACTCACCCCTCCACTTT. Translated, it gives CASSLSAPSGNSPLHF.